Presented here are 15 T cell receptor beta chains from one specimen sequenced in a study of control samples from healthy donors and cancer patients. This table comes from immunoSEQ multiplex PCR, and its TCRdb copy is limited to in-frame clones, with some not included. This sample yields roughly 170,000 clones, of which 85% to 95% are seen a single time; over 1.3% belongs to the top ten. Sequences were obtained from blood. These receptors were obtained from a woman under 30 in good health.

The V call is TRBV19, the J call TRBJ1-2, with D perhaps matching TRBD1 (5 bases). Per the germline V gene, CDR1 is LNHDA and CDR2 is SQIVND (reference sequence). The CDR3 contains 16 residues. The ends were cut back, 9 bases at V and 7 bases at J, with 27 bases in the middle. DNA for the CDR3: TGTGCCAGCAGTCCCCCAAGGGGTCGCCAGGAAGGTGGCTACACCTTC. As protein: CASSPPRGRQEGGYTF.

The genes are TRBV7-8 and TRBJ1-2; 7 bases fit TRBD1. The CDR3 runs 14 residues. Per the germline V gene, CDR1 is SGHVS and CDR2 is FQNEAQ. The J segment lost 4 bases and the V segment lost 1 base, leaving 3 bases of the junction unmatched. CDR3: CASSLGQGVYGYTF. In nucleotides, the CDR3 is TGTGCCAGCAGCTTAGGACAGGGAGTCTATGGCTACACCTTC.

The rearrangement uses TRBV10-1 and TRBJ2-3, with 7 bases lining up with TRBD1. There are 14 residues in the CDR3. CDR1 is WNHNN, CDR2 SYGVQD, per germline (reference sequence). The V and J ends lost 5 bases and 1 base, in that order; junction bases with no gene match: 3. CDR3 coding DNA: TGCGCCAGCAGTAGGGACAGTCGCACAGATACGCAGTATTTT. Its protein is CASSRDSRTDTQYF.

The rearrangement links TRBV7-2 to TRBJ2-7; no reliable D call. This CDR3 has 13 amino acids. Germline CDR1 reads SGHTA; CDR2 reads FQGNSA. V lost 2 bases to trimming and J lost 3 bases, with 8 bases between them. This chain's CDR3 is CASSLRFGYEQYF. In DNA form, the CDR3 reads TGTGCCAGCAGCTTAAGGTTCGGCTACGAGCAGTACTTC.

The CDR3: CASNIVARANTEAFF. In DNA, the CDR3 is TGTGCCAGTAACATCGTCGCAAGAGCGAACACTGAAGCTTTCTTT. V gene TRBV19 combines with J gene TRBJ1-1; D unclear. CDR1 is LNHDA and CDR2 is SQIVND in the germline V gene (reference sequence). V shed 7 bases and J shed 1 base, with 16 bases lying between them. CDR3 size: 15 residues.

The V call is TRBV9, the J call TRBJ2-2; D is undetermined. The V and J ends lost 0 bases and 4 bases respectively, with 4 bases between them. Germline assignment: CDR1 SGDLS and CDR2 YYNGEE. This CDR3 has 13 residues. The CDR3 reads CASSVVPTGELFF. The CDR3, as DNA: TGTGCCAGCAGCGTAGTCCCCACCGGGGAGCTGTTTTTT.

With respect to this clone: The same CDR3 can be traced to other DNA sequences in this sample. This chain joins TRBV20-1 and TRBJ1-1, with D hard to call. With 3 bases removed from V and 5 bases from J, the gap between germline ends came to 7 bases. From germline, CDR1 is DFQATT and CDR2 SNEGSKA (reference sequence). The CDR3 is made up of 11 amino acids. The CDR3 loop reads CSASPGTEAFF. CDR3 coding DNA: TGCAGTGCTAGCCCTGGTACTGAAGCTTTCTTT.

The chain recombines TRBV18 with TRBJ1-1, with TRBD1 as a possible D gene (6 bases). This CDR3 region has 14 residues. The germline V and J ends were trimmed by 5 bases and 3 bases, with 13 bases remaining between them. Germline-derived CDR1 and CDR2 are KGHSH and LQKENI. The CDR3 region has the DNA TGTGCCAGCTCAGAAACGTCAGGGGACACTGAAGCTTTCTTT. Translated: CASSETSGDTEAFF.

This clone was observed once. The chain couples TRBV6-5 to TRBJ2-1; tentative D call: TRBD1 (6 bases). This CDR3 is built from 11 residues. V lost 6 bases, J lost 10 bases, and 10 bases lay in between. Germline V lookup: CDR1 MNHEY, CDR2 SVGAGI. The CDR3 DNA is TGTGCCAGCAGCTTGGGGACAGAGCAGTTCTTC. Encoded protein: CASSLGTEQFF.

The CDR3 loop is CASSSQAGTEAFF. As DNA, the CDR3 is TGTGCCAGCAGTTCACAAGCGGGAACTGAAGCTTTCTTT. V gene TRBV6-5 combines with J gene TRBJ1-1, with no clear D. V shed 4 bases and J shed 5 bases, with 11 bases lying between them. Germline-derived CDR1 and CDR2 are MNHEY and SVGAGI. This CDR3 is built from 13 residues.

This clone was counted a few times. CDR3 nucleotides: TGTGCCACCAGGGACCCGAACACTGAAGCTTTCTTT. Its translation: CATRDPNTEAFF. The V call is TRBV10-3, the J call TRBJ1-1; possible D gene TRBD1, 5 bases. The CDR3 loop spans 12 amino acids. Trimming shortened V by 10 bases and J by 1 base, and 10 bases separated the two germline ends. Looked up from germline, CDR1 is ENHRY and CDR2 is SYGVKD.

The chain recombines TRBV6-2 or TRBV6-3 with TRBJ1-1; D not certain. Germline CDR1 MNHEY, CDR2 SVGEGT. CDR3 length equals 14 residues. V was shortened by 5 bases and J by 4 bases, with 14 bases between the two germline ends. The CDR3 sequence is CASSRPDLGTEAFF. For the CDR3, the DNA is TGTGCCAGCAGTCGCCCGGACTTGGGCACTGAAGCTTTCTTT.

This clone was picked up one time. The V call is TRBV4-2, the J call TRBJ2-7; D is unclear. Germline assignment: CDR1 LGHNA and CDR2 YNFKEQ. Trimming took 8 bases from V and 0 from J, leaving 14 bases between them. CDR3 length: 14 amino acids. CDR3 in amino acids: CASQARSDSYEQYF. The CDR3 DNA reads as TGTGCCAGCCAGGCTCGAAGTGACTCCTACGAGCAGTACTTC.

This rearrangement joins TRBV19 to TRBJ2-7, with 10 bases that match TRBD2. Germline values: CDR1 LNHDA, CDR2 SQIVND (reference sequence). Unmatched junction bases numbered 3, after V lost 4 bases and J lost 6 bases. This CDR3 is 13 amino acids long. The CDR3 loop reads CASSRSGRGEQYF. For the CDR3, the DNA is TGTGCCAGTAGTAGGAGCGGGAGGGGCGAGCAGTACTTC.

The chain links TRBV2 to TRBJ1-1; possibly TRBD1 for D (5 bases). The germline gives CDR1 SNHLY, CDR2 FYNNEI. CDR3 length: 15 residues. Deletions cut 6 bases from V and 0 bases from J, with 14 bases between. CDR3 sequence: CASRKRGRMNTEAFF. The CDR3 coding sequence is TGTGCCAGCAGAAAACGGGGCAGAATGAACACTGAAGCTTTCTTT.